A single sample is the source of the 23 T cell receptor beta chains below, sequenced in a study of patients and donors after allogeneic stem cell transplantation. TCRdb called the RT-PCR reads again in MiXCR, with one record for every CDR3 protein. The data hold approximately 430,000 distinct CDR3 sequences, with 16% observed a single time. Material: blood, either unsorted or a sorted T cell fraction (not recorded which). Source of these receptors: a human donor who was either an allogeneic HSCT recipient or a stem cell or donor lymphocyte infusion donor (not recorded which). It is not recorded whose cells these are; they may come from a transplant donor.

This clonotype was observed a handful of times. The chain employs TRBV18 and TRBJ2-1; D possibly uses TRBD1 or TRBD2 (5 bases each). Germline V gene sequence: CDR1 KGHSH, CDR2 LQKENI. V was trimmed by 0 bases and J by 7 bases, leaving 16 bases between them. The CDR3 runs to 16 residues. The CDR3 DNA follows: TGTGCCAGCTCACCACCCTCAGGGCGGGTTGGGAATGAGCAGTTCTTC. This codes for CASSPPSGRVGNEQFF.

This clonotype was counted ten times or more. This chain uses TRBV5-1 with TRBJ2-7; 10 nucleotides agree with TRBD1. Germline V gene lookup returns CDR1 SGHRS and CDR2 YFSETQ. The junction had 7 bases not matched to a gene; V was cut back by 4 bases and J by 3 bases. CDR3 length equals 15 residues. The CDR3 loop reads CASSPGGQGHYEQYF. For the CDR3, the DNA is TGCGCCAGCAGCCCAGGGGGACAGGGGCACTACGAGCAGTACTTC.

In this sample, this clonotype turned up once. This chain joins TRBV3-1 and TRBJ2-2; D not certain. The germline CDR1 and CDR2 sequences are LGHDT and YNNKEL (reference sequence). The CDR3 sequence is 15 residues long. Between the trimmed V and J ends, which lost 1 base and 3 bases, there was a span of 9 bases. The CDR3 region has the DNA TGTGCCAGCAGCCAAGGTACGGAGTACACCGGGGAGCTGTTTTTT. Protein: CASSQGTEYTGELFF.

The sample holds a few counts of this clonotype. This chain links TRBV7-7 with TRBJ2-2; 10 nucleotides align to TRBD2. The CDR3 has 14 residues. From germline, CDR1 is SSHAT and CDR2 FNYEAQ (reference sequence). The CDR3 loop reads CATKRGGNTGELFF. CDR3 DNA sequence: TGTGCTACAAAGCGGGGGGGGAACACCGGGGAGCTGTTTTTT.

This clonotype was seen a handful of times. The chain carries TRBV14 and TRBJ2-7; 10 bases map to TRBD1. The ends lost 1 base at V and 5 bases at J; junction bases unmatched: 11. This CDR3 region has 17 residues. Germline loops: CDR1 SGHDN, CDR2 FVKESK. CDR3 in amino acids: CASSQVGQGMSRHEQYF. The CDR3 DNA follows: TGTGCCAGCAGCCAAGTGGGACAGGGGATGAGCAGACACGAGCAGTACTTC.

This clonotype was seen more than once but under ten times. The J gene is TRBJ1-2, the V gene TRBV12-3 or TRBV12-4; D is unclear. The CDR3 extends over 14 amino acids. V was pared by 6 bases and J by 9 bases, with 20 bases between. Here the CDR3 DNA reads TGTGCCAGCAGCAGAGGTCTCCAAGAAGTTAGCTACACCTTC. This gives the protein CASSRGLQEVSYTF.

The chain combines TRBV6-5 with TRBJ2-5, with a tentative D call TRBD2 (6 bases). Germline values: CDR1 MNHEY, CDR2 SVGAGI. Trimming removed 4 bases at V and 7 bases at J, with 19 bases between. The CDR3 runs 15 residues. The CDR3 reads CASSSTRTNGGTQYF. Written as DNA, the CDR3 is TGTGCCAGCAGTTCCACGCGGACCAACGGGGGGACCCAGTACTTC.

This clonotype has more than one count but fewer than ten. This rearrangement joins TRBV30 to TRBJ1-5; 9 bases fit TRBD1. This CDR3 contains 14 residues. Germline CDR1 reads GTSNPN; CDR2 reads SVGIG (reference sequence). V shed 0 bases, J shed 4 bases, and the junction held 1 base outside the gene matches. CDR3 in amino acids: CAWSVGTGNQPQHF. The CDR3 region has the DNA TGTGCCTGGAGTGTAGGGACAGGGAATCAGCCCCAGCATTTT.

The chain employs TRBV12-3 or TRBV12-4 and TRBJ1-1; D gene uncertain. The CDR3 contains 13 residues. V was trimmed by 7 bases and J by 5 bases, leaving 14 bases between them. CDR3 coding DNA: TGTGCCAGCATAGTGAGGGCTGTAACTGAAGCTTTCTTT. Protein product: CASIVRAVTEAFF.

The chain is built from TRBV24-1 and TRBJ2-3; 7 bases are a match to TRBD2. Trimming took 3 bases from V and 3 from J; bases not matched to a gene: 14. The CDR3 has 18 residues. Germline loops: CDR1 KGHDR, CDR2 SFDVKD. CDR3 DNA sequence: TGTGCCACCAGTGATCCCAGGTCGGCGGGAGTTGGAACAGATACGCAGTATTTT. As protein: CATSDPRSAGVGTDTQYF.

This clonotype was seen at least ten times. The chain links TRBV5-6 to TRBJ1-5; tentative D call: TRBD1 (5 bases). Germline V gene sequence: CDR1 SGHDT, CDR2 YYEEEE. V lost 3 bases and J 3 bases, leaving 16 bases between the germline ends. CDR3 size: 16 residues. Here the CDR3 reads CASSSSTRGDNQPQHF. The CDR3 DNA is TGTGCCAGCAGCTCGTCGACACGGGGCGACAATCAGCCCCAGCATTTT. The full variable domain, in which reference TRBV5-6 and TRBJ1-5 provide the parts outside the CDR3, is DAGVTQSPTHLIKTRGQQVTLRCSPKSGHDTVSWYQQALGQGPQFIFQYYEEEERQRGNFPDRFSGHQFPNYSSELNVNALLLGDSALYLCASSSSTRGDNQPQHFGDGTRLSIL.

This clonotype was counted only a few times. Here the CDR3 reads CASSLSGGANTGELFF. In DNA form, the CDR3 reads TGTGCCAGCAGCCTTAGCGGGGGGGCGAACACCGGGGAGCTGTTTTTT. The rearrangement uses TRBV6-2 or TRBV6-3 and TRBJ2-2; 11 bases align to TRBD2. CDR1 MNHEY and CDR2 SVGEGT come from the germline V gene. This CDR3 has 16 residues. After removal of 6 bases from V and 0 bases from J, the junction contained 3 bases not matched to a gene.

The chain recombines TRBV9 with TRBJ2-7; D call uncertain. Germline values: CDR1 SGDLS, CDR2 YYNGEE. The CDR3 is 14 amino acids. The V and J ends lost 0 bases and 7 bases respectively, with 14 bases between them. The CDR3 spells CASSVASRAREQYF. The DNA of the CDR3 is TGTGCCAGCAGCGTAGCTTCCCGGGCGCGAGAGCAGTACTTC.

The chain recombines TRBV7-9 with TRBJ2-5; TRBD1 aligns across 7 bases. The ends lost 9 bases at V and 2 bases at J; junction bases unmatched: 3. CDR3 length equals 12 residues. In germline, CDR1 is SEHNR, CDR2 FQNEAQ (reference sequence). CDR3 residues: CASKGAQETQYF. The CDR3 DNA reads as TGTGCCAGTAAGGGGGCACAAGAGACCCAGTACTTC.

This clonotype was detected a few times. V gene TRBV11-1 combines with J gene TRBJ2-1, with D possibly being TRBD1 (6 bases). This CDR3 has 18 residues. CDR1 and CDR2 (germline): SGHAT, FQDESV (reference sequence). V dropped 1 base and J dropped 4 bases, with 20 bases sitting between them. CDR3 region: CASSLVRGGREGYNEQFF. As DNA, the CDR3 is TGTGCCAGCAGCTTAGTCCGTGGGGGCAGAGAAGGTTACAATGAGCAGTTCTTC.

This clonotype was counted at least ten times. This chain links TRBV10-3 with TRBJ2-3, with a tentative D call TRBD1 (6 bases). CDR1 is ENHRY and CDR2 is SYGVKD in the germline V gene. V lost 4 bases and J lost 6, with 17 bases in between. CDR3 length: 15 residues. CDR3 in amino acids: CAISGKDSTWDTQYF. CDR3 nucleotide sequence: TGTGCCATCAGTGGGAAGGACAGTACCTGGGATACGCAGTATTTT.

This clonotype was counted only a few times. This rearrangement joins TRBV7-9 to TRBJ2-5; D unresolved. Trimming cost V 0 bases and J 3 bases, with 5 bases left between them. The CDR3 loop spans 13 amino acids. Germline V lookup: CDR1 SEHNR, CDR2 FQNEAQ (reference sequence). In DNA form, the CDR3 reads TGTGCCAGCAGCTTAGCTCGAAAAGAGACCCAGTACTTC. Protein sequence: CASSLARKETQYF. The full variable domain, in which reference TRBV7-9 and TRBJ2-5 provide the parts outside the CDR3, is DTGVSQNPRHKITKRGQNVTFRCDPISEHNRLYWYRQTLGQGPEFLTYFQNEAQLEKSRLLSDRFSAERPKGSFSTLEIQRTEQGDSAMYLCASSLARKETQYFGPGTRLLVL.

Only a few counts were recorded for this clonotype. V is TRBV4-1 and J is TRBJ1-2; perhaps TRBD1 as D (5 bases). Germline-derived CDR1 and CDR2 are MGHRA and YSYEKL. V dropped 1 base and J dropped 2 bases, with 17 bases sitting between them. CDR3 size: 17 residues. The CDR3 DNA reads as TGCGCCAGCAGCCAAGCTATCGGAGAGGGACCGAACTATGGCTACACCTTC. It codes for CASSQAIGEGPNYGYTF.

This chain links TRBV29-1 with TRBJ1-5; 8 bases match TRBD1. This CDR3 has 15 residues. V lost 6 bases and J lost 4; bases outside the gene matches: 11. Per the germline V gene, CDR1 is SQVTM and CDR2 is ANQGSEA. CDR3 loop: CSVGLGTGGNQPQHF. CDR3 coding DNA: TGCAGCGTGGGCCTAGGGACAGGAGGAAATCAGCCCCAGCATTTT. Using reference TRBV29-1 and TRBJ1-5 for the parts outside the CDR3, the full variable domain is SAVISQKPSRDICQRGTSLTIQCQVDSQVTMMFWYRQQPGQSLTLIATANQGSEATYESGFVIDKFPISRPNLTFSTLTVSNMSPEDSSIYLCSVGLGTGGNQPQHFGDGTRLSIL.

A few counts support this clonotype. The chain employs TRBV4-1 and TRBJ2-3; 7 nucleotides match TRBD1. This CDR3 contains 20 residues. Trimming took 0 bases from V and 2 from J; bases not matched to a gene: 17. Germline lookup yields CDR1 MGHRA and CDR2 YSYEKL. CDR3 in amino acids: CASSQDRLSLRDSNTDTQYF. The CDR3 DNA is TGCGCCAGCAGCCAAGATCGTCTGAGCTTACGGGACAGCAACACAGATACGCAGTATTTT.

The genes are TRBV30 and TRBJ1-5, with a possible D match to TRBD1 (5 bases). Trimming took 3 bases from V and 2 from J, leaving 17 bases between them. The CDR3 consists of 16 residues. Germline V gene data show CDR1 as GTSNPN and CDR2 as SVGIG (reference sequence). The DNA for the CDR3 is TGTGCCTGGAGACGGGGGTCTAAGGGCGGCAATCAGCCCCAGCATTTT. It yields the protein CAWRRGSKGGNQPQHF.

This clonotype appeared a few times. The V and J genes are TRBV11-3 and TRBJ2-7; D is possibly TRBD1 (5 bases). The CDR3 has 14 amino acids. From germline, CDR1 is SGHNT and CDR2 YENEEA. The ends were cut back, 2 bases at V and 4 bases at J, with 12 bases in the middle. The chain's CDR3 is CASSLTQGRYEQYF. CDR3 nucleotides: TGTGCCAGCAGCTTAACTCAGGGAAGGTACGAGCAGTACTTC.

The chain links TRBV7-2 to TRBJ2-7; D gene ambiguous. V was clipped by 3 bases and J by 2 bases, with 8 bases between them. Germline CDR1 and CDR2: SGHTA and FQGNSA. This CDR3 contains 13 residues. The CDR3 DNA reads TGTGCCAGCAGCTTGGGCAGGCCCTACGAGCAGTACTTC. Protein sequence: CASSLGRPYEQYF.